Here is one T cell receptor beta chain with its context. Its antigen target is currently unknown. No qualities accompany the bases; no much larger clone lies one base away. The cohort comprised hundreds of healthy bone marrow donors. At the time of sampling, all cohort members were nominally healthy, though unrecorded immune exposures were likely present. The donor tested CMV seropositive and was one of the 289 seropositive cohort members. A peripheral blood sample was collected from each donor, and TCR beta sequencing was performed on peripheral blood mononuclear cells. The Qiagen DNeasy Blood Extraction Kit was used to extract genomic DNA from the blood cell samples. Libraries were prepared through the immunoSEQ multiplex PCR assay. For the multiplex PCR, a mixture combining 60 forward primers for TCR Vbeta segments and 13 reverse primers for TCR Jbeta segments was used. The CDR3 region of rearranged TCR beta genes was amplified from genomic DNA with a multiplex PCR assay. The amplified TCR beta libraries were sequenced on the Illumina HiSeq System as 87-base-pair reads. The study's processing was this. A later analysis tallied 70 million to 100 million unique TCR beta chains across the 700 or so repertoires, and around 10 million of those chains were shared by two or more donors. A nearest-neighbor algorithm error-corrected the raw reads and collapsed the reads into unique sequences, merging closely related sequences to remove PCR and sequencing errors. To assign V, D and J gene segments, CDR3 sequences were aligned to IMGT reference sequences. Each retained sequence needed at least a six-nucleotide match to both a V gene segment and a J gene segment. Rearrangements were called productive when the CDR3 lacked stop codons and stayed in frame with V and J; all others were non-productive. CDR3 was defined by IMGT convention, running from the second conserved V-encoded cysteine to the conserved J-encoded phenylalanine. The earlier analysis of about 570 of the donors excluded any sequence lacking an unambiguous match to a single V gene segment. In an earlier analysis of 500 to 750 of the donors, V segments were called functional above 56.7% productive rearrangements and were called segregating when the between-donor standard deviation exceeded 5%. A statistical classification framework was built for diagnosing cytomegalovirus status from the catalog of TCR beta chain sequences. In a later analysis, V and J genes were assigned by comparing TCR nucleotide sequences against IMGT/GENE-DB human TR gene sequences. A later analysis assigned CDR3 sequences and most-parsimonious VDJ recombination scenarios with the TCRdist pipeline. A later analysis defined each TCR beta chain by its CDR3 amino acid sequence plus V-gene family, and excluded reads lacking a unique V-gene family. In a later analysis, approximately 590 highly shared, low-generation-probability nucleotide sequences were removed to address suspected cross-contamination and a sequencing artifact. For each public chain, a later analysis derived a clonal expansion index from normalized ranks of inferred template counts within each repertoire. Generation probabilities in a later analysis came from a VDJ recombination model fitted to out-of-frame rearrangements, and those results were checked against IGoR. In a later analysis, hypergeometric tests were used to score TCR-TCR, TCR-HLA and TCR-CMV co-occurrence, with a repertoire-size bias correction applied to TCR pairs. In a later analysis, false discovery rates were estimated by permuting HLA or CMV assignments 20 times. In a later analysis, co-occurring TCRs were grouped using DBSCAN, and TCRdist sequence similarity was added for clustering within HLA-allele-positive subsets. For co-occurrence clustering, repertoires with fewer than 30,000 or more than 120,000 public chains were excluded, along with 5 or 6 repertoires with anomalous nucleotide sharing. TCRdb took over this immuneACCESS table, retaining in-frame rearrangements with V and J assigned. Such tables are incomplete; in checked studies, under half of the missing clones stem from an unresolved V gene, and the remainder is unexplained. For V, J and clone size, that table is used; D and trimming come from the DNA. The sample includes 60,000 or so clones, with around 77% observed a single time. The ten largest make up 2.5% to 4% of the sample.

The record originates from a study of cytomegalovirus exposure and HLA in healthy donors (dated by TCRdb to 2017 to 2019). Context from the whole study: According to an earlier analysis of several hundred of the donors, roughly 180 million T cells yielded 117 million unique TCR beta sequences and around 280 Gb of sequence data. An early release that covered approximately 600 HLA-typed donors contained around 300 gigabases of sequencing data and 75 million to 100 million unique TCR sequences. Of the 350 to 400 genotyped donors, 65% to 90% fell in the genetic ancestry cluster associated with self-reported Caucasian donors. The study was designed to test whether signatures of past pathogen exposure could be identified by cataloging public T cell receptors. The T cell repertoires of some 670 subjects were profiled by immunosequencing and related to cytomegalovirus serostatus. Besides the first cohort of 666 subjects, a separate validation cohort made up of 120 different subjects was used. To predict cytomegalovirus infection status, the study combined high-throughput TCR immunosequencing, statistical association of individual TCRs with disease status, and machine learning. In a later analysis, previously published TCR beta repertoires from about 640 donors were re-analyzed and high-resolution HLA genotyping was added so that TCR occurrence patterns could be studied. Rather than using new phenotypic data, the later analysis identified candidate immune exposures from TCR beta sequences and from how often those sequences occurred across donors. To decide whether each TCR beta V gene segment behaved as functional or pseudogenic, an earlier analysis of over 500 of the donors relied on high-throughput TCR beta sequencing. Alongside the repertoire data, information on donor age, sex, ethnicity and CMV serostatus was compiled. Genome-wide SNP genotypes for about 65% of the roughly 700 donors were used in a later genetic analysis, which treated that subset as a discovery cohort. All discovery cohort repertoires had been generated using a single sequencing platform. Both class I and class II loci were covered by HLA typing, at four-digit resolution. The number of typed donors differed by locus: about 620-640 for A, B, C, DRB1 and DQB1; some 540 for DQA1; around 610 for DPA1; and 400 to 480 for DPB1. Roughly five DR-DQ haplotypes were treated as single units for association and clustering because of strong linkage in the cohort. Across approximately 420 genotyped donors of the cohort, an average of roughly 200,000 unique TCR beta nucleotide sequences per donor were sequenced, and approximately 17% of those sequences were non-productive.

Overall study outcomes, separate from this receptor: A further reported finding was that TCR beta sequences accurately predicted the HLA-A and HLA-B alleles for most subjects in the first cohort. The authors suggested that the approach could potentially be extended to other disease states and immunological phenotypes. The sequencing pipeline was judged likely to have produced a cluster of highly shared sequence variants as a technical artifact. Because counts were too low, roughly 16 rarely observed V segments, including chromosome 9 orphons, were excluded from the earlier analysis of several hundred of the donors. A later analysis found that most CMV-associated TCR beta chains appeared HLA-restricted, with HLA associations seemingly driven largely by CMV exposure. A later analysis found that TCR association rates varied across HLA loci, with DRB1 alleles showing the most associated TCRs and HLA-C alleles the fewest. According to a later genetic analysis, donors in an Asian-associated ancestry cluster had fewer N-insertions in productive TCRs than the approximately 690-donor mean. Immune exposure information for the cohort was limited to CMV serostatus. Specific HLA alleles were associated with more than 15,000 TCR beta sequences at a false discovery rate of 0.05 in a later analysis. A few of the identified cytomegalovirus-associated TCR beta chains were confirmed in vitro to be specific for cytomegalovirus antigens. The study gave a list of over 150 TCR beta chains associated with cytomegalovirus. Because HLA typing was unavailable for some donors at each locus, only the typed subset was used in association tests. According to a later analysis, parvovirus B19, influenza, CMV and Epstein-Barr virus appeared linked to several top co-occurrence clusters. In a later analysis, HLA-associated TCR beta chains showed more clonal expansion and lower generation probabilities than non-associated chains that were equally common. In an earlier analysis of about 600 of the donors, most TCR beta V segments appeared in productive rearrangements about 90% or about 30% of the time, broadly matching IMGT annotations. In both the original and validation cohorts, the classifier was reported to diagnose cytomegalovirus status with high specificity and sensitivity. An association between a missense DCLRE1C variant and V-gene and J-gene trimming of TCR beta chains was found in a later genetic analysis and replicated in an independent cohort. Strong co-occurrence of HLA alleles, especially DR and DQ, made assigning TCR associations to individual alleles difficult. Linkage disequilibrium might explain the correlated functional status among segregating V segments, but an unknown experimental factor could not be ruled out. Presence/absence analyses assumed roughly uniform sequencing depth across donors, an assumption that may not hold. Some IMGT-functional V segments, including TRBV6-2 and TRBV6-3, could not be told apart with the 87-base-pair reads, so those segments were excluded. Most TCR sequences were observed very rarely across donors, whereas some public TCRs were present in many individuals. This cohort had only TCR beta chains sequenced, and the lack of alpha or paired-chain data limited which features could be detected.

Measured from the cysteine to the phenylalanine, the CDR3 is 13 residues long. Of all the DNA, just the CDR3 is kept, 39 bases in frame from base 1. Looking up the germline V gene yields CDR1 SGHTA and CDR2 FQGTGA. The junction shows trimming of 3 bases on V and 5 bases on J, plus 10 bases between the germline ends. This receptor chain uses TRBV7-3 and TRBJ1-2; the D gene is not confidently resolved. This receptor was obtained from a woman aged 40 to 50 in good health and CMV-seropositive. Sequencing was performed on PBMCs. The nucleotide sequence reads TGTGCCAGCAGCTTTGATGGAGGGTATGGCTACACCTTC. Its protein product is CASSFDGGYGYTF.